The 23 T cell receptor beta chains in this list originate from one sample, sequenced in a study of T cell repertoires in cytomegalovirus infection. TCRdb reprocessed the reads with MiXCR, giving one entry per CDR3 protein. This table has some 920,000 distinct CDR3 sequences, approximately 31% appearing once. What these receptors recognize is not known. The source material was cultured CD8+ T cells from PBMCs, sampled from culture after CMV antigen stimulation. Receptors originate from a human donor in good health (CMV status not recorded). Some clones in this sample may be carry-over from other donors' samples.

This clonotype appeared a few times. This sequence joins TRBV7-6 and TRBJ2-5; TRBD2 aligns across 11 bases. V lost 0 bases to trimming and J lost 4 bases; unmatched junction nucleotides: 7. The CDR3 is made up of 17 amino acids. The germline CDR1 and CDR2 sequences are SGHVS and FNYEAQ. CDR3 nucleotide sequence: TGTGCCAGCAGCTTAGCGTGGGGACTAGCGGAGGGAGAGACCCAGTACTTC. Its protein is CASSLAWGLAEGETQYF.

The CDR3 bases are TGTGCCAGCAGCCCGACTAGCGGGGGGTTCGATACGCAGTATTTT. This sequence encodes CASSPTSGGFDTQYF. The chain uses TRBV4-2 and TRBJ2-3; 13 positions agree with TRBD2. This CDR3 has 15 amino acids. The germline CDR1 and CDR2 sequences are LGHNA and YNFKEQ. The junction had 4 bases not matched to a gene; V was cut back by 4 bases and J by 6 bases.

The chain joins TRBV2 to TRBJ2-5; D is ambiguous. V was shortened by 2 bases and J by 2 bases, with 6 bases between the two germline ends. Germline values: CDR1 SNHLY, CDR2 FYNNEI. The CDR3 loop spans 13 amino acids. CDR3 sequence (DNA): TGTGCCAGCAGTGAACCGGCTCAAGAGACCCAGTACTTC. This codes for CASSEPAQETQYF. The full variable domain, its missing parts supplied by reference TRBV2 and TRBJ2-5, is EPEVTQTPSHQVTQMGQEVILRCVPISNHLYFYWYRQILGQKVEFLVSFYNNEISEKSEIFDDQFSVERPDGSNFTLKIRSTKLEDSAMYFCASSEPAQETQYFGPGTRLLVL.

Here the CDR3 reads CASSFLTGWAYNEQFF. Here the CDR3 DNA reads TGTGCCAGCAGTTTCCTAACAGGGTGGGCCTACAATGAGCAGTTCTTC. The genes are TRBV27 and TRBJ2-1, with D possibly matching TRBD1 (6 bases). The V end was cut by 3 bases, the J end by 2 bases, with 14 bases between. The germline V gene encodes CDR1 MNHEY and CDR2 SMNVEV (reference sequence). This CDR3 contains 16 residues.

V usage is TRBV4-3 and J usage is TRBJ1-1; 7 positions agree with TRBD1. This CDR3 region has 15 residues. V shed 0 bases and J 7 bases; nucleotides not matched to a gene: 8. Per the germline V gene, CDR1 is LGHNA and CDR2 is YSLEER. CDR3 in DNA: TGCGCCAGCAGCCAAGATCAGGGGGGATTTGGTGAAGCTTTCTTT. Its translation is CASSQDQGGFGEAFF.

The rearrangement joins TRBV6-2 or TRBV6-3 to TRBJ2-1; 8 bases are a match to TRBD2. This CDR3 contains 14 residues. Germline V gene data show CDR1 as MNHEY and CDR2 as SVGEGT. The V segment lost 2 bases and the J segment 4 bases; nucleotides outside the gene matches: 1. The CDR3 region has the DNA TGTGCCAGCAGTTACCCGGGGGGGTACAATGAGCAGTTCTTC. Its protein is CASSYPGGYNEQFF.

This sequence joins TRBV12-3 or TRBV12-4 and TRBJ2-6, with D possibly being TRBD2 (6 bases). V was cut by 6 bases and J by 1 base, with 13 bases left in between. CDR3 length: 16 amino acids. The CDR3 DNA sequence: TGTGCCAGCAGCAACCCCCGGGGGTCTGGGGCCAACGTCCTGACTTTC. Translated, it gives CASSNPRGSGANVLTF.

This sequence joins TRBV12-3 or TRBV12-4 and TRBJ2-1; 9 bases are a match to TRBD1. V dropped 8 bases and J dropped 6; count of bases not matched to a gene: 11. This CDR3 contains 15 residues. The CDR3 DNA reads TGTGCCAGCTCAGAGGACAGGGGTTCCCTCAATGAGCAGTTCTTC. Amino acids: CASSEDRGSLNEQFF.

There are a few counts of this clonotype. CDR3 coding DNA: TGTGCCAGCAAAGACGTACCGACATACAATGAGCAGTTCTTC. Translated, it gives CASKDVPTYNEQFF. The J gene is TRBJ2-1, the V gene TRBV7-6; D uncertain. Trimming removed 7 bases at V and 4 bases at J, with 14 bases between. The length of the CDR3 is 14 residues. The germline V gene encodes CDR1 SGHVS and CDR2 FNYEAQ.

This clonotype has more than one count but fewer than ten. The chain is built from TRBV4-1 and TRBJ2-7, with D tentatively TRBD2 (6 bases). This CDR3 has 14 amino acids. The germline V and J ends were trimmed by 1 base and 4 bases, with 11 bases remaining between them. The germline CDR1 and CDR2 sequences are MGHRA and YSYEKL. In DNA, the CDR3 is TGCGCCAGCAGCCAAGCGGGACTGAGATACGAGCAGTACTTC. Encoded protein: CASSQAGLRYEQYF.

Only a few counts were recorded for this clonotype. CDR3 coding DNA: TGTGCCAGTAGTATTTGGGGCAGGGATGAAGCCCAGCATTTT. This codes for CASSIWGRDEAQHF. The chain employs TRBV19 and TRBJ1-5, with D maybe TRBD1 (5 bases). Germline values: CDR1 LNHDA, CDR2 SQIVND (reference sequence). The CDR3 runs to 14 residues. Trimming shortened V by 3 bases and J by 11 bases, and 17 bases separated the two germline ends.

The chain has TRBV6-1 and TRBJ2-7; TRBD2 agrees at 8 bases. The germline V gene has CDR1 MNHNS and CDR2 SASEGT. CDR3 length equals 14 residues. J gave up 2 bases and V 5 bases, and 5 bases lay outside the gene matches. This CDR3 is CASSSGGLTYEQYF. The CDR3 coding sequence is TGTGCCAGCAGTTCGGGAGGGCTAACCTACGAGCAGTACTTC.

This rearrangement joins TRBV7-8 to TRBJ2-2; maybe TRBD2 (5 bases). The CDR3 loop spans 15 amino acids. In germline, CDR1 is SGHVS, CDR2 FQNEAQ. V lost 2 bases to trimming and J lost 4 bases, with 11 bases between them. The CDR3 sequence: CASSLRPGSTGELFF. In nucleotides, the CDR3 is TGTGCCAGCAGCTTAAGACCGGGGTCCACCGGGGAGCTGTTTTTT.

This clonotype was found a few times. This sequence joins TRBV24-1 and TRBJ2-3, with D unclear. V lost 1 base and J lost 4, with 14 bases in between. The CDR3 is made up of 16 amino acids. Germline lookup yields CDR1 KGHDR and CDR2 SFDVKD. In DNA, the CDR3 is TGTGCCACCAGTGATTTTCAGGCTTCATCGGCAGATACGCAGTATTTT. The encoded protein is CATSDFQASSADTQYF.

V gene TRBV2 combines with J gene TRBJ1-2, with a possible D match to TRBD1 (6 bases). This CDR3 contains 16 residues. The V end was cut by 4 bases, the J end by 6 bases, with 21 bases between. Germline V gives CDR1 SNHLY, CDR2 FYNNEI. CDR3 nucleotide sequence: TGTGCCAGCAGTGGTAGGGGGAAGAAGGGAACGAATGGCTACACCTTC. This gives the protein CASSGRGKKGTNGYTF.

The V call is TRBV7-3, the J call TRBJ2-1; D is unresolved. There are 15 residues in the CDR3. Germline V CDR1 and CDR2: SGHTA, FQGTGA. Between the trimmed V and J ends, which lost 1 base and 5 bases, there was a span of 12 bases. Here the CDR3 reads CASSLSLGMDNEQFF. The CDR3 DNA follows: TGTGCCAGCAGCTTAAGTCTAGGGATGGACAATGAGCAGTTCTTC.

A note on this clonotype: Compared with germline, one end of the junction differs, possibly owing to a read error. The chain carries TRBV27 and TRBJ1-1; D is perhaps TRBD1 (5 bases). There are 14 residues in the CDR3. The germline V gene encodes CDR1 MNHEY and CDR2 SMNVEV (reference sequence). CDR3 sequence reads: CAGSSWIRGTEAFF. As DNA, the CDR3 is TGTGCCGGCAGTTCCTGGATAAGGGGCACTGAAGCTTTCTTT.

This clonotype was detected a few times. V gene TRBV13 combines with J gene TRBJ2-3, with D possibly matching TRBD2 (6 bases). V lost 3 bases and J 6 bases, leaving 13 bases between the germline ends. In germline, CDR1 is PRHDT, CDR2 FYEKMQ (reference sequence). This CDR3 contains 14 residues. The DNA for the CDR3 is TGTGCCAGCAGCTTCCGGGAGACATTTGATACGCAGTATTTT. Translating gives CASSFRETFDTQYF.

The genes are TRBV7-9 and TRBJ1-1; 8 nucleotides match TRBD1. V lost 3 bases to trimming and J lost 1 base; unmatched junction nucleotides: 4. Germline V gene lookup returns CDR1 SEHNR and CDR2 FQNEAQ (reference sequence). CDR3 length: 15 residues. The CDR3 DNA sequence: TGTGCCAGCAGCTTCCAGACAGGGGCGAACACTGAAGCTTTCTTT. Amino acids: CASSFQTGANTEAFF.

This chain connects TRBV3-1 to TRBJ2-2; D is unresolved. The CDR3 runs to 15 residues. V lost 4 bases and J 5 bases, leaving 14 bases between the germline ends. Germline V gene data show CDR1 as LGHDT and CDR2 as YNNKEL (reference sequence). DNA of the CDR3: TGTGCCAGCAGCCTCTCTGTATTATGGACCGGGGAGCTGTTTTTT. It is translated as CASSLSVLWTGELFF. Full variable domain (remainder filled in from reference TRBV3-1 and TRBJ2-2): DTAVSQTPKYLVTQMGNDKSIKCEQNLGHDTMYWYKQDSKKFLKIMFSYNNKELIINETVPNRFSPKSPDKAHLNLHINSLELGDSAVYFCASSLSVLWTGELFFGEGSRLTVL.

CDR3 nucleotide sequence: TGTGCCAGCAGCCACGCGGGCTCACCCCTCCACTTT. Protein sequence: CASSHAGSPLHF. J is TRBJ1-6 and V is TRBV5-6, with D uncertain. V lost 4 bases to trimming and J lost 10 bases, with 9 bases between them. This CDR3 has 12 residues. Germline V lookup: CDR1 SGHDT, CDR2 YYEEEE.

The genes are TRBV7-6 and TRBJ2-2, with 7 nucleotides matching TRBD2. The CDR3 contains 15 residues. V shed 7 bases and J 5 bases; nucleotides not matched to a gene: 10. Germline CDR1 SGHVS, CDR2 FNYEAQ. The CDR3 DNA reads TGTGCCAGCAACTATTATCGGACTAGTACCGGGGAGCTGTTTTTT. Its protein is CASNYYRTSTGELFF.

With respect to this clonotype: A read error may be the cause here, since a much bigger clone is one base away. This rearrangement joins TRBV2 to TRBJ2-5, with D perhaps matching TRBD2 (5 bases). The CDR3 totals 14 residues. Germline loops: CDR1 SNHLY, CDR2 FYNNEI. The CDR3 region has the DNA TGTGTCAGCAGTGAGGTAGAGAGGGTAGAGACCCAGTACTTC. It translates to CVSSEVERVETQYF.